Below are 28 T cell receptor beta chains sequenced from a single sample in a study of OX40 agonist ivuxolimab in advanced cancers. Data came from immunoSEQ multiplex PCR; TCRdb stores just in-frame clones and leaves some out. Of about 6,900 clones in the sample, around 75% were seen once. Here the sequenced sample was CD4+ or CD8+ T cells sorted from blood, taken in a trial of the OX40 agonist ivuxolimab. These receptors were obtained from an adult with an advanced solid tumor such as melanoma, head and neck, liver or kidney cancer.

This chain joins TRBV28 and TRBJ1-4; the D is unclear. The CDR3 extends over 15 amino acids. Between the trimmed V and J ends, which lost 4 bases and 0 bases, there was a span of 9 bases. The germline V gene encodes CDR1 MDHEN and CDR2 SYDVKM. CDR3 protein: CASSSGPATNEKLFF. The CDR3 DNA sequence: TGTGCCAGCAGTTCCGGCCCTGCAACTAATGAAAAACTGTTTTTT. Together with reference TRBV28 and TRBJ1-4, the CDR3 gives the full variable domain: DVKVTQSSRYLVKRTGEKVFLECVQDMDHENMFWYRQDPGLGLRLIYFSYDVKMKEKGDIPEGYSVSREKKERFSLILESASTNQTSMYLCASSSGPATNEKLFFGSGTQLSVL.

V is TRBV9 and J is TRBJ2-7; D gene uncertain. The CDR3 loop spans 15 amino acids. V was trimmed by 0 bases and J by 0 bases, leaving 10 bases between them. Germline V gene sequence: CDR1 SGDLS, CDR2 YYNGEE. CDR3 in amino acids: CASSVGARVSYEQYF. Here the CDR3 DNA reads TGTGCCAGCAGCGTAGGGGCCAGAGTCTCCTACGAGCAGTACTTC.

V usage is TRBV7-8 and J usage is TRBJ2-7; D possibly uses TRBD1 or TRBD2 (5 bases each). V dropped 4 bases and J dropped 3 bases, with 10 bases sitting between them. Germline lookup yields CDR1 SGHVS and CDR2 FQNEAQ. The CDR3 consists of 13 residues. CDR3 coding DNA: TGTGCCAGCAGCTCGGGACCAAACTACGAGCAGTACTTC. Translation gives CASSSGPNYEQYF.

The J gene is TRBJ2-7, the V gene TRBV6-7, with D perhaps matching TRBD1 (5 bases). TRBV6-7 is an ORF; its function is uncertain. Trimming shortened V by 2 bases and J by 5 bases, and 10 bases separated the two germline ends. The CDR3 extends over 13 amino acids. The CDR3 here is CASSYGAADEQYF. CDR3 in DNA: TGTGCCAGCAGTTACGGGGCGGCGGACGAGCAGTACTTC.

This clone was found once. This chain uses TRBV7-6 with TRBJ2-3; 11 bases are a match to TRBD2. The CDR3 extends over 16 amino acids. J lost 2 bases, V lost 4 bases, and 5 bases had no gene match. Germline loops: CDR1 SGHVS, CDR2 FNYEAQ. In nucleotides, the CDR3 is TGTGCCAGCAGCTCGGGACTAGCGGTCTACACAGATACGCAGTATTTT. It encodes CASSSGLAVYTDTQYF.

The gene calls are TRBV27 and TRBJ2-1; 8 bases are a match to TRBD2. CDR3 length equals 14 residues. The V gene end was trimmed by 11 bases and the J gene end by 5 bases; junction bases not matched to a gene: 11. Germline loops: CDR1 MNHEY, CDR2 SMNVEV (reference sequence). DNA for the CDR3: TGTGCCGTCAGAACGGGAGGGCCGAACAATGAGCAGTTCTTC. Its protein is CAVRTGGPNNEQFF.

V usage is TRBV18 and J usage is TRBJ2-7; 14 bases map to TRBD2. This CDR3 region has 14 residues. Germline V gene sequence: CDR1 KGHSH, CDR2 LQKENI. V dropped 3 bases and J dropped 7; count of bases not matched to a gene: 2. CDR3 nucleotides: TGTGCCAGCTCACCGGGACTAGCGGGAGAGGAGCAGTACTTC. It codes for CASSPGLAGEEQYF.

The chain has TRBV11-1 and TRBJ1-1; D remains unclear. The germline V gene encodes CDR1 SGHAT and CDR2 FQDESV (reference sequence). The CDR3 loop spans 13 amino acids. The V end was cut by 5 bases, the J end by 3 bases, with 10 bases between. The CDR3 DNA is TGTGCCAGCAGCGTCGTAAGCTACACTGAAGCTTTCTTT. Translating it yields CASSVVSYTEAFF.

This clone was seen more than once but under ten times. The chain couples TRBV9 to TRBJ2-2; TRBD1 matches at 7 bases. The germline gives CDR1 SGDLS, CDR2 YYNGEE. The CDR3 loop spans 17 amino acids. The J segment lost 0 bases and the V segment lost 2 bases, leaving 7 bases of the junction unmatched. The CDR3 DNA reads as TGTGCCAGCAGCGTCCCACCGGGACAGTCGAACACCGGGGAGCTGTTTTTT. This sequence encodes CASSVPPGQSNTGELFF.

This clone was seen just once. V gene TRBV30 combines with J gene TRBJ2-7; unclear D gene. CDR1 is GTSNPN, CDR2 SVGIG, per germline (reference sequence). The CDR3 is 12 residues long. Trimming cost V 2 bases and J 5 bases, with 10 bases left between them. CDR3 protein: CAWSSQLHEQYF. In nucleotides, the CDR3 is TGTGCCTGGAGTTCTCAGCTACACGAGCAGTACTTC.

The V gene is TRBV6-4, the J gene TRBJ2-1; 12 nucleotides line up with TRBD2. J was trimmed by 9 bases and V by 2 bases; bases with no gene match: 8. The CDR3 totals 16 residues. In germline, CDR1 is MRHNA, CDR2 SNTAGT. This CDR3 reads CASSDPSGGGSSEQFF. The CDR3 nucleotides are TGTGCCAGCAGTGACCCTAGCGGGGGGGGATCATCTGAGCAGTTCTTC.

The chain uses TRBV7-9 and TRBJ2-2, with D uncertain. CDR1 and CDR2 (germline): SEHNR, FQNEAQ (reference sequence). CDR3 size: 13 residues. Deletions cut 1 base from V and 4 bases from J, with 4 bases between. In DNA, the CDR3 is TGTGCCAGCAGCTTAGGGGGCACCGGGGAGCTGTTTTTT. Translated: CASSLGGTGELFF.

The chain is built from TRBV7-3 and TRBJ2-2, with TRBD1 matching 8 bases. The V gene's germline CDR1 is SGHTA and CDR2 FQGTGA. V lost 5 bases, J lost 0 bases, and 5 bases stayed unmatched. This CDR3 contains 16 residues. The CDR3 nucleotides are TGTGCCAGCAGCCAAAGGACAGGGCCGAACACCGGGGAGCTGTTTTTT. Amino acid sequence: CASSQRTGPNTGELFF.

This rearrangement joins TRBV27 to TRBJ1-1, with a possible D match to TRBD1 (5 bases). Germline CDR1 MNHEY, CDR2 SMNVEV (reference sequence). The V gene lost 5 bases and the J gene lost 2 bases, with 18 bases spanning the gap. The CDR3 is 16 amino acids. CDR3 sequence: CASSPLGGAQNTEAFF. In nucleotides, the CDR3 is TGTGCCAGCAGTCCCCTGGGAGGGGCGCAAAACACTGAAGCTTTCTTT.

The V gene is TRBV13, the J gene TRBJ2-2; D may correspond to TRBD1 or TRBD2 (5 bases each). Germline CDR1 and CDR2: PRHDT and FYEKMQ (reference sequence). The CDR3 is 17 residues long. Trimming left V 4 bases short and J 0 bases short, with 15 bases between. CDR3 amino acids: CASSSGAELSNTGELFF. Written as DNA, the CDR3 is TGTGCCAGCAGCTCCGGGGCGGAACTATCGAACACCGGGGAGCTGTTTTTT.

The J gene is TRBJ2-7, the V gene TRBV5-6; 11 nucleotides agree with TRBD2. Trimming removed 1 base from V and 2 bases from J; junction bases left unmatched: 2. This CDR3 region has 15 residues. Looked up from germline, CDR1 is SGHDT and CDR2 is YYEEEE. CDR3 sequence (DNA): TGTGCCAGCAGCTTGCCACTAGCGGGAGCCTACGAGCAGTACTTC. This codes for CASSLPLAGAYEQYF.

The chain is built from TRBV11-2 and TRBJ2-5; 7 bases fit TRBD1. CDR1 is SGHAT, CDR2 FQNNGV, per germline. The CDR3 covers 17 residues. With 5 bases clipped from V and 2 bases from J, the junction kept 14 bases outside the gene matches. The CDR3 sequence is CASSGRADTGAQETQYF. DNA of the CDR3: TGTGCCAGCAGCGGAAGAGCAGACACAGGGGCACAAGAGACCCAGTACTTC.

The rearrangement uses TRBV29-1 and TRBJ2-3; 8 bases fit TRBD2. The CDR3 is made up of 18 amino acids. With 1 base clipped from V and 5 bases from J, the junction kept 17 bases outside the gene matches. In germline, CDR1 is SQVTM, CDR2 ANQGSEA. CDR3 DNA: TGCAGCGTTGAAGTGCGGGCGAGCGGGAGAGTTTGGGTAGATACGCAGTATTTT. Translating gives CSVEVRASGRVWVDTQYF.

The chain has TRBV21-1 and TRBJ2-7; TRBD2, the table's D call, was not compared with the DNA. TRBV21-1 is noted as a pseudogene. This CDR3 has 15 amino acids. The DNA for the CDR3 is TGTGCCAGCAGCAAAGTTGAAAGCGGGAGCTACGAGCAGTACTTC. This codes for CASSKVESGSYEQYF.

The chain recombines TRBV7-8 with TRBJ2-1, with D possibly matching TRBD1 (6 bases). The V gene lost 4 bases and the J gene lost 7 bases, with 20 bases spanning the gap. The CDR3 totals 16 residues. Germline CDR1 is SGHVS and CDR2 is FQNEAQ. The CDR3 is CASSSKQGRVRNEQFF. CDR3 bases: TGTGCCAGCAGCTCAAAACAGGGAAGAGTCAGGAATGAGCAGTTCTTC. Full variable domain (rest looked up from reference TRBV7-8 and TRBJ2-1): GAGVSQSPRYKVAKRGQDVALRCDPISGHVSLFWYQQALGQGPEFLTYFQNEAQLDKSGLPSDRFFAERPEGSVSTLKIQRTQQEDSAVYLCASSSKQGRVRNEQFFGPGTRLTVL.

The J gene is TRBJ2-4, the V gene TRBV4-2; D perhaps matches TRBD1 (5 bases). The germline CDR1 and CDR2 sequences are LGHNA and YNFKEQ. V was cut by 1 base and J by 6 bases, with 10 bases left in between. This CDR3 comprises 14 residues. CDR3 nucleotide sequence: TGTGCCAGCAGCCAAGGCCAGGGATCAAACATTCAGTACTTC. It is translated as CASSQGQGSNIQYF.

A single count supports this clone. This rearrangement joins TRBV18 to TRBJ1-3, with 9 bases matching TRBD1. The germline V gene has CDR1 KGHSH and CDR2 LQKENI. V trimming: 0 bases; J trimming: 5 bases; junction bases outside the gene matches: 8. This CDR3 region has 17 residues. The CDR3 region is CASSPPGDRVWRNTIYF. CDR3 DNA: TGTGCCAGCTCACCACCCGGGGACAGGGTTTGGAGAAACACCATATATTTT.

The chain couples TRBV28 to TRBJ1-2; D ambiguous. The CDR3 totals 14 residues. Deletions cut 2 bases from V and 7 bases from J, with 14 bases between. Germline-derived CDR1 and CDR2 are MDHEN and SYDVKM. CDR3 coding DNA: TGTGCCAGCAGTTTAGGAGGCTCCCGGGGTGGCTACACCTTC. This translates into CASSLGGSRGGYTF.

The chain links TRBV7-9 to TRBJ1-1; D is undetermined. Germline CDR1 reads SEHNR; CDR2 reads FQNEAQ (reference sequence). The CDR3 is 12 residues long. V dropped 2 bases and J dropped 7 bases, with 8 bases sitting between them. The CDR3 DNA reads as TGTGCCAGCAGCTTAACTGGATATGAAGCTTTCTTT. This encodes CASSLTGYEAFF.

The rearrangement links TRBV2 to TRBJ1-5; 9 positions match TRBD1. Germline values: CDR1 SNHLY, CDR2 FYNNEI. The CDR3 is 17 residues long. V shed 5 bases, J shed 2 bases, and the junction held 10 bases outside the gene matches. In DNA form, the CDR3 reads TGTGCCAGCAGTCCCGGGACAGGGCGGATCGGCAATCAGCCCCAGCATTTT. Translation gives CASSPGTGRIGNQPQHF.

The chain couples TRBV19 to TRBJ2-5, with D maybe TRBD1 (5 bases). The CDR3 length is 16 residues. CDR1 LNHDA and CDR2 SQIVND come from the germline V gene (reference sequence). Trimming pared 6 bases from V and 5 bases from J, leaving 22 bases between. The CDR3 DNA sequence: TGTGCCAGTAGCCCAATGGGCCAGGGTTTTCGGGAGACCCAGTACTTC. Translating it yields CASSPMGQGFRETQYF.

The V call is TRBV7-8, the J call TRBJ2-5; D ambiguous. CDR3 length: 13 amino acids. V lost 5 bases and J 5 bases, leaving 12 bases between the germline ends. Germline CDR1 and CDR2: SGHVS and FQNEAQ. CDR3 sequence reads: CASSDDLGETQYF. CDR3 coding DNA: TGTGCCAGCAGCGACGACTTGGGGGAGACCCAGTACTTC.

This clone showed up just a few times. The junction differs from germline at one of its ends, possibly a read error. This sequence joins TRBV18 and TRBJ2-7; possibly TRBD1 or TRBD2 for D (5 bases each). The germline gives CDR1 KGHSH, CDR2 LQKENI. The CDR3 totals 13 residues. The CDR3 bases are TGTGCCAGCTCACCACCGGACGGGGCCTTCTGGTTTTTC. It yields the protein CASSPPDGAFWFF. The full variable domain, with the rest looked up from reference TRBV18 and TRBJ2-7, is NAGVMQNPRHLVRRRGQEARLRCSPMKGHSHVYWYRQLPEEGLKFMVYLQKENIIDESGMPKERFSAEFPKEGPSILRIQQVVRGDSAAYFCASSPPDGAFWFFGPGTRLTVT.